The rows below give T cell receptor beta chains drawn from one sample of a study of T cell responses to AZD1222 COVID-19 vaccine. Libraries were prepared by immunoSEQ multiplex PCR; TCRdb keeps only in-frame clonotypes and omits some of them. The data hold approximately 110,000 clones, with approximately 89% observed a single time. Sequences were derived from peripheral blood, sampled 28 days after the second AZD1222 dose. The receptors here all came from an adult who received the AZD1222 COVID-19 vaccine. Both conserved end residues are part of each CDR3. The order of the fields is clone size, V gene, D gene, J gene, CDR3 protein, CDR3 DNA. A D gene is named only where the DNA matches it firmly. Clone size, where shown, is once, few, many, or a class for clones that have expanded.

clone size: -; V gene: TRBV5-1; D gene: TRBD1; J gene: TRBJ2-6; CDR3 protein: CASSPGIFGDRGLSGANVLTF; CDR3 DNA: TGCGCCAGCAGCCCGGGTATCTTTGGGGACAGAGGTCTCTCTGGGGCCAACGTCCTGACTTTC
clone size: -; V gene: TRBV28; D gene: -; J gene: TRBJ1-2; CDR3 protein: CASTTAVGYTF; CDR3 DNA: TGTGCCAGTACTACAGCAGTTGGCTACACCTTC
clone size: -; V gene: TRBV27; D gene: -; J gene: TRBJ1-5; CDR3 protein: CASSFVGSNQPQHF; CDR3 DNA: TGTGCCAGCAGTTTCGTGGGGAGCAATCAGCCCCAGCATTTT
clone size: -; V gene: TRBV21-1; D gene: -; J gene: TRBJ1-6; CDR3 protein: CASSLTGPSRVSPLHF; CDR3 DNA: TGTGCCAGCAGCCTAACGGGGCCGTCGAGGGTTTCACCCCTCCACTTT
clone size: -; V gene: TRBV24-1; D gene: -; J gene: TRBJ2-1; CDR3 protein: CATSDLGGGPDEQFF; CDR3 DNA: TGTGCCACCAGTGATTTAGGCGGGGGCCCGGATGAGCAGTTCTTC
clone size: -; V gene: TRBV27; D gene: -; J gene: TRBJ1-5; CDR3 protein: CASSFKVSNQPQHF; CDR3 DNA: TGTGCCAGCAGTTTTAAGGTGAGCAATCAGCCCCAGCATTTT
clone size: -; V gene: TRBV10-3; D gene: -; J gene: TRBJ1-1; CDR3 protein: CAISGGMNTEAFF; CDR3 DNA: TGTGCCATCAGTGGGGGAATGAACACTGAAGCTTTCTTT
clone size: -; V gene: TRBV7-2; D gene: -; J gene: TRBJ2-3; CDR3 protein: CASSRTERGPDTQYF; CDR3 DNA: TGTGCCAGCAGCAGAACAGAGAGGGGCCCAGATACGCAGTATTTT
clone size: -; V gene: TRBV28; D gene: -; J gene: TRBJ1-6; CDR3 protein: CASSGFSKNSPLHF; CDR3 DNA: TGTGCCAGCAGTGGCTTCAGCAAAAATTCACCCCTCCACTTT
clone size: -; V gene: TRBV28; D gene: -; J gene: TRBJ1-1; CDR3 protein: CASSSPTRLNTEAFF; CDR3 DNA: TGTGCCAGCAGTTCCCCGACAAGATTGAACACTGAAGCTTTCTTT
clone size: -; V gene: TRBV18; D gene: -; J gene: TRBJ1-2; CDR3 protein: CASSPVIETFYGYTF; CDR3 DNA: TGTGCCAGCTCACCTGTAATAGAGACCTTCTATGGCTACACCTTC
clone size: -; V gene: TRBV5-4; D gene: -; J gene: TRBJ2-1; CDR3 protein: CASSPRMGSSYNEQFF; CDR3 DNA: TGTGCCAGCAGCCCCCGAATGGGGTCCTCCTACAATGAGCAGTTCTTC
clone size: -; V gene: TRBV13; D gene: -; J gene: TRBJ1-1; CDR3 protein: CASSLGGGQNTEAFF; CDR3 DNA: TGTGCCAGCAGCTTAGGCGGGGGACAAAACACTGAAGCTTTCTTT
clone size: -; V gene: TRBV24-1; D gene: -; J gene: TRBJ2-7; CDR3 protein: CATSDPGRGDDYEQYF; CDR3 DNA: TGTGCCACCAGTGATCCTGGGCGGGGTGATGATTACGAGCAGTACTTC
clone size: -; V gene: TRBV5-1; D gene: TRBD1; J gene: TRBJ2-7; CDR3 protein: CASSLGTGGAVYEQYF; CDR3 DNA: TGCGCCAGCAGCTTGGGCACAGGGGGCGCGGTCTACGAGCAGTACTTC
clone size: -; V gene: TRBV3-1/TRBV3-2; D gene: -; J gene: TRBJ1-5; CDR3 protein: CASSRRLGQPQHF; CDR3 DNA: TGTGCCAGCAGCCGTAGGCTCGGCCAGCCCCAGCATTTT
clone size: -; V gene: TRBV18; D gene: TRBD1; J gene: TRBJ1-2; CDR3 protein: CASSLDRSNYGYTF; CDR3 DNA: TGTGCCAGCTCACTGGACAGGAGTAACTATGGCTACACCTTC
clone size: -; V gene: TRBV29-1; D gene: -; J gene: TRBJ2-5; CDR3 protein: CSVQEGETQYF; CDR3 DNA: TGCAGCGTTCAGGAGGGCGAGACCCAGTACTTC
clone size: -; V gene: TRBV5-5; D gene: -; J gene: TRBJ1-3; CDR3 protein: CASSSRPGFISGNTIYF; CDR3 DNA: TGTGCCAGCAGCTCTCGACCTGGGTTCATCTCTGGAAACACCATATATTTT
clone size: -; V gene: TRBV29-1; D gene: -; J gene: TRBJ1-1; CDR3 protein: CSVSSGVEAFF; CDR3 DNA: TGCAGCGTTTCTTCAGGGGTTGAAGCTTTCTTT
clone size: -; V gene: TRBV20-1; D gene: -; J gene: TRBJ2-7; CDR3 protein: CSASILRSGGRGYEQYF; CDR3 DNA: TGCAGTGCTAGTATCCTACGGTCGGGGGGCAGGGGCTACGAGCAGTACTTC
clone size: -; V gene: TRBV24-1; D gene: -; J gene: TRBJ2-1; CDR3 protein: CATSDPGTYNEQFF; CDR3 DNA: TGTGCCACCAGTGACCCCGGGACCTACAATGAGCAGTTCTTC
clone size: -; V gene: TRBV18; D gene: -; J gene: TRBJ2-2; CDR3 protein: CASSPRVPGELFF; CDR3 DNA: TGTGCCAGCTCACCCAGGGTCCCCGGGGAGCTGTTTTTT
clone size: once; V gene: TRBV12-5; D gene: -; J gene: TRBJ1-1; CDR3 protein: CASVSVAGFEAFF; CDR3 DNA: TGTGCTAGTGTCTCCGTAGCAGGATTCGAAGCTTTCTTT
clone size: -; V gene: TRBV9; D gene: -; J gene: TRBJ2-3; CDR3 protein: CASSVGWRGYTDTQYF; CDR3 DNA: TGTGCCAGCAGCGTAGGGTGGCGGGGCTACACAGATACGCAGTATTTT
clone size: -; V gene: TRBV30; D gene: -; J gene: TRBJ2-7; CDR3 protein: CAWSRGVHEQYF; CDR3 DNA: TGTGCCTGGAGTAGGGGCGTCCACGAGCAGTACTTC
clone size: -; V gene: TRBV4-3; D gene: -; J gene: TRBJ2-1; CDR3 protein: CASSQGTSYNEQFF; CDR3 DNA: TGCGCCAGCAGCCAAGGAACCTCCTACAATGAGCAGTTCTTC
clone size: -; V gene: TRBV24-1; D gene: -; J gene: TRBJ2-7; CDR3 protein: CATSDPRGHYEQYF; CDR3 DNA: TGTGCCACCAGTGACCCTAGAGGACACTACGAGCAGTACTTC
clone size: -; V gene: TRBV28; D gene: -; J gene: TRBJ2-5; CDR3 protein: CASSFGFRGGEETQYF; CDR3 DNA: TGTGCCAGCAGTTTCGGGTTTAGGGGGGGTGAAGAGACCCAGTACTTC
clone size: -; V gene: TRBV7-3; D gene: -; J gene: TRBJ2-3; CDR3 protein: CASSQGGATDTQYF; CDR3 DNA: TGTGCCAGCAGCCAAGGCGGGGCCACAGATACGCAGTATTTT
clone size: -; V gene: TRBV6-2/TRBV6-3; D gene: -; J gene: TRBJ2-7; CDR3 protein: CASSASSGLLRRQYF; CDR3 DNA: TGTGCCAGCAGTGCCTCTTCGGGACTTCTCAGGCGGCAGTACTTC
clone size: -; V gene: TRBV6-5; D gene: -; J gene: TRBJ2-3; CDR3 protein: CASRDSTDTQYF; CDR3 DNA: TGTGCCAGCCGGGACAGCACAGATACGCAGTATTTT
clone size: few; V gene: TRBV6-4; D gene: -; J gene: TRBJ1-2; CDR3 protein: CANHLRDAAVGGYTF; CDR3 DNA: TGTGCCAACCACCTCCGGGACGCCGCCGTCGGGGGCTACACCTTC
clone size: -; V gene: TRBV5-1; D gene: -; J gene: TRBJ1-1; CDR3 protein: CASSDGVNTEAFF; CDR3 DNA: TGCGCCAGCAGCGACGGGGTTAACACTGAAGCTTTCTTT
clone size: once; V gene: TRBV6-1; D gene: -; J gene: TRBJ1-4; CDR3 protein: CASSSNGGQEKLFF; CDR3 DNA: TGTGCCAGCAGTTCGAACGGGGGGCAGGAAAAACTGTTTTTT
clone size: -; V gene: TRBV28; D gene: TRBD2; J gene: TRBJ2-2; CDR3 protein: CASSNSGGLENTGELFF; CDR3 DNA: TGTGCCAGCAGCAATAGCGGGGGGCTAGAGAACACCGGGGAGCTGTTTTTT
clone size: -; V gene: TRBV12-5; D gene: TRBD2; J gene: TRBJ2-1; CDR3 protein: CASGLALAGAYNEQFF; CDR3 DNA: TGTGCTAGTGGTTTGGCCCTAGCGGGGGCGTACAATGAGCAGTTCTTC